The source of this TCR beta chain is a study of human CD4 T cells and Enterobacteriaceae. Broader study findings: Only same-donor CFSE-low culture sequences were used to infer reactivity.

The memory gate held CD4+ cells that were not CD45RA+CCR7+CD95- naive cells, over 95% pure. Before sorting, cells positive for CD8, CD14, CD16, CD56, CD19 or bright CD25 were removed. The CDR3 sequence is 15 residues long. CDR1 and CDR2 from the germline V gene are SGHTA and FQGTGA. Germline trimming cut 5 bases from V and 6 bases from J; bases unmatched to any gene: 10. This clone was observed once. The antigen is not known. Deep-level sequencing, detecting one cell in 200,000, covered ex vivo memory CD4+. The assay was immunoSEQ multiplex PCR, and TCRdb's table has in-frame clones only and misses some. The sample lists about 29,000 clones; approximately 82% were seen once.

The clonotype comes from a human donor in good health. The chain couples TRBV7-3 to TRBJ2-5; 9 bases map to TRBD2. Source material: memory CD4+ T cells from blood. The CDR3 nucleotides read TGTGCCAGCAGCAACCCGGTTAGCGGGAGTAAGACCCAGTACTTC. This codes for CASSNPVSGSKTQYF.